This TCR beta chain was captured by sequencing in a study of shared clonotypes between healthy human individuals. Study findings and constraints: Sharing of clonotypes among donors was expected to vary with sequencing depth. Approximately 5.3% was the fraction of naive CD4 clonotypes found shared across four donors.

Remarks on this clone: Antigen: not known.

Trimming cost V 4 bases and J 7 bases, with 10 bases left between them. The length of the CDR3 is 13 residues. Germline V gene data show CDR1 as LGHNT and CDR2 as FRNRAP. Using immunoSEQ multiplex PCR, the repertoire was profiled, and TCRdb retains in-frame clones only, with some absent. The table lists 2 million to 2.5 million clones, about 94% of them singletons. A CD45RA+ naive subset and a CD45RA-negative memory subset were split from CD4+ cells. The sequence derives from a man aged 18 to 29 in good health. This sequence joins TRBV12-5 and TRBJ2-2; D ambiguous. Material for sequencing was naive CD4+ T cells sorted from blood. The subset: CD45RA+ positively selected. CDR3 residues: CASGWVLGGELFF. CDR3 sequence (DNA): TGTGCTAGTGGTTGGGTGTTGGGCGGGGAGCTGTTTTTT.